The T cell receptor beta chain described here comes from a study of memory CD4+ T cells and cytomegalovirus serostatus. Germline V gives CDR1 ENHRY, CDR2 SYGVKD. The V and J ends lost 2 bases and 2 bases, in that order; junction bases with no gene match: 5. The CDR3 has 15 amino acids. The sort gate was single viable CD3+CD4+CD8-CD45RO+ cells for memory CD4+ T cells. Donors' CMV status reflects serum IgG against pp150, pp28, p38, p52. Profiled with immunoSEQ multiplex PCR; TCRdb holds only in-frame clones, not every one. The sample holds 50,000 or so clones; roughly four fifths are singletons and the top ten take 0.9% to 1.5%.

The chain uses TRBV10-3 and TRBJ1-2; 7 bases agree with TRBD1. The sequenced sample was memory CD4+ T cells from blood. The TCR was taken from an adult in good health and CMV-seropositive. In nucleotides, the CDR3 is TGTGCCATCAGTGAGAGCCCGGGACAGAACTATGGCTACACCTTC. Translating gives CAISESPGQNYGYTF.